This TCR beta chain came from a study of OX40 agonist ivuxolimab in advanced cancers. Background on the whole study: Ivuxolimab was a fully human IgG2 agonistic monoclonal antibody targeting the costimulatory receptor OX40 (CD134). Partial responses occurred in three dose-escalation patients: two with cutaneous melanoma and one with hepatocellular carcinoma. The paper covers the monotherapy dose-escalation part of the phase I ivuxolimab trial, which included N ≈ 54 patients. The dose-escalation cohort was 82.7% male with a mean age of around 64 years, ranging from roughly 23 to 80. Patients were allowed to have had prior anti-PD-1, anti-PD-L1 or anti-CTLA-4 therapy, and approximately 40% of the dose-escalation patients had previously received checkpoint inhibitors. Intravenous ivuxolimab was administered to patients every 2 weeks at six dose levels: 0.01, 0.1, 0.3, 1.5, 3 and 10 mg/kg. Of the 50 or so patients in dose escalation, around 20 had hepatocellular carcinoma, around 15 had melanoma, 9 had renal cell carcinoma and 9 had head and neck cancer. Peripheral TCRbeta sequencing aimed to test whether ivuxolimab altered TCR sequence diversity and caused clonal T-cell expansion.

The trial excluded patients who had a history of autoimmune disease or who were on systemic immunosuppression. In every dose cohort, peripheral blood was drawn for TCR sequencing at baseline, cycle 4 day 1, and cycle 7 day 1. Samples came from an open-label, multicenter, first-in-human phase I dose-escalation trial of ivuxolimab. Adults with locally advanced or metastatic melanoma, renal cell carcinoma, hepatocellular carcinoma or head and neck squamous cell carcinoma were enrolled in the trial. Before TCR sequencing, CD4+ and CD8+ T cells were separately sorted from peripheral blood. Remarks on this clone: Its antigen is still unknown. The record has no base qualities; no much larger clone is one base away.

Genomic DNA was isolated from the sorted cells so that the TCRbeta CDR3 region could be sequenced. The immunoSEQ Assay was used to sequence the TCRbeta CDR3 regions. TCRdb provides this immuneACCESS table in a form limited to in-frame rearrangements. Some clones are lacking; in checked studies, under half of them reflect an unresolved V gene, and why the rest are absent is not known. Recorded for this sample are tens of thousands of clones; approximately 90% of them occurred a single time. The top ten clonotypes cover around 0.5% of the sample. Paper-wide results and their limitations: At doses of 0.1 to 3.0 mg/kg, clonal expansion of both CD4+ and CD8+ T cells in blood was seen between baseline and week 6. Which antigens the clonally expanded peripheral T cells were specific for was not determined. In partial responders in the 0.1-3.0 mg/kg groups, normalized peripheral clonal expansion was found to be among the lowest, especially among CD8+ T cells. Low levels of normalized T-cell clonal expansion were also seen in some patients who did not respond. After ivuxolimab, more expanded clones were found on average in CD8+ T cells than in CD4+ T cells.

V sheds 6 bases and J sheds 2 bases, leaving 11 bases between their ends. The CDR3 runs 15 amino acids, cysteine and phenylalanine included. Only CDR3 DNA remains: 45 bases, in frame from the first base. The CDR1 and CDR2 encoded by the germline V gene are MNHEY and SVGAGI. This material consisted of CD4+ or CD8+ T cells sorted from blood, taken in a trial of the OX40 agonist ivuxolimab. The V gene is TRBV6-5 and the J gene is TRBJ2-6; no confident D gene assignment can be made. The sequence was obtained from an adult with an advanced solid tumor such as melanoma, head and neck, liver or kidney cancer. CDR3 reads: CASRATLAGANVLTF. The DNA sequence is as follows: TGTGCCAGCAGGGCCACTTTGGCTGGGGCCAACGTCCTGACTTTC.